This is a list of T cell receptor beta chains from one sample in a study of T cell repertoires in cytomegalovirus infection. TCRdb processed the reads anew with MiXCR; each CDR3 protein has one entry. Among approximately 910,000 distinct CDR3 sequences listed, around 30% were seen once. Antigens of these TCRs are unknown. Sequenced material: cultured CD8+ T cells from PBMCs, taken from culture after CMV antigen stimulation. These receptors all come from a human donor in good health (CMV status not recorded). Some clones in this sample may be carry-over from other donors' samples. Both conserved end residues are part of each CDR3. D genes are given only for firm matches. Only some rows state a clone size, as once, few, many or a class for expanded clones.

d_call clone_size j_call v_call cdr3_aa cdr3_nt
TRBD1 NA TRBJ2-1 TRBV12-5 CASSTGTGLNEQFF TGTGCTAGTTCTACTGGGACAGGATTGAATGAGCAGTTCTTC
NA NA TRBJ2-1 TRBV10-1 CASGTGVAYNEQFF TGCGCCAGCGGTACCGGGGTCGCCTACAATGAGCAGTTCTTC
NA NA TRBJ1-4 TRBV6-6 CASRNLDLTTESYEKLFF TGTGCCAGCAGGAATTTAGACCTGACCACAGAGTCATATGAAAAACTGTTTTTT
NA NA TRBJ1-1 TRBV6-5 CASSYSTSSGPNTEAFF TGTGCCAGCAGTTACTCGACATCGTCGGGACCCAACACTGAAGCTTTCTTT
NA NA TRBJ2-7 TRBV7-9 CASSLVSASRSEQYF TGTGCCAGCAGCTTAGTAAGCGCTTCCCGGTCGGAGCAGTACTTC
NA NA TRBJ2-3 TRBV27 CASSLSYRYTDTQYF TGTGCCAGCAGTTTATCTTACAGGTACACAGATACGCAGTATTTT
NA NA TRBJ1-2 TRBV5-6 CASSLGTAYYTF TGTGCCAGCAGCTTGGGGACAGCCTACTACACCTTC
NA few TRBJ2-5 TRBV20-1 CSAPRTRKETQYF TGCAGTGCGCCTCGGACTCGTAAAGAGACCCAGTACTTC
TRBD1 many TRBJ2-1 TRBV7-9 CASSLTRDRGINEQFF TGTGCCAGCAGCTTAACCCGGGACAGGGGGATCAATGAGCAGTTCTTC
TRBD1 NA TRBJ1-5 TRBV7-8 CASNLNRDRGFQPQHF TGTGCCAGCAACTTAAACCGGGACAGGGGTTTTCAGCCCCAGCATTTT
TRBD1 NA TRBJ1-2 TRBV29-1 CSAPDRRYGYTF TGCAGCGCTCCGGACAGGCGATATGGCTACACCTTC
TRBD1 NA TRBJ1-1 TRBV4-1 CASSQVPRGSEAFF TGCGCCAGCAGCCAAGTCCCCAGGGGGAGTGAAGCTTTCTTT
NA few TRBJ1-1 TRBV19 CASYPGTNTEAFF TGTGCCAGTTACCCAGGAACCAACACTGAAGCTTTCTTT
TRBD2 many TRBJ2-1 TRBV10-3 CAISESGLAAVWWNEQFF TGTGCCATCAGTGAGTCGGGACTAGCGGCCGTCTGGTGGAATGAGCAGTTCTTC
NA few TRBJ1-1 TRBV7-2 CASSHTRGETEAFF TGTGCCAGCAGCCATACGAGGGGCGAGACTGAAGCTTTCTTT
NA NA TRBJ2-5 TRBV29-1 CSVELGVSGQETQYF TGCAGCGTTGAACTTGGGGTCAGCGGGCAAGAGACCCAGTACTTC
TRBD1 few TRBJ1-1 TRBV27 CASTWTGGGRAFF TGTGCCAGCACTTGGACAGGGGGCGGTCGGGCTTTCTTT
NA many TRBJ1-6 TRBV7-8 CASSLGGPSPLHF TGTGCCAGCAGCTTAGGAGGGCCGTCACCCCTCCACTTT
NA few TRBJ2-3 TRBV25-1 CASSGQVTDTQYF TGTGCCAGCAGTGGACAGGTCACAGATACGCAGTATTTT
TRBD2 NA TRBJ2-1 TRBV27 CAIASSGVYNEQFF TGTGCCATCGCATCTAGCGGGGTGTACAATGAGCAGTTCTTC
NA few TRBJ2-2 TRBV7-6 CASSLAGYLGELFF TGTGCCAGCAGCTTAGCAGGGTATCTCGGGGAGCTGTTTTTT
TRBD2 few TRBJ2-1 TRBV12-3/TRBV12-4 CASSLSGGDYEQFF TGTGCCAGCAGTTTAAGCGGGGGGGACTATGAGCAGTTCTTC
NA many TRBJ2-2 TRBV6-5 CASSYSPNTGELFF TGTGCCAGCAGTTACTCCCCGAACACCGGGGAGCTGTTTTTT
TRBD1 once TRBJ1-5 TRBV27 CASGTGQGNQPQHF TGTGCCAGCGGGACGGGACAGGGAAATCAGCCCCAGCATTTT
NA NA TRBJ2-1 TRBV27 CASSGGLAHNEQFF TGTGCCAGCAGTGGGGGACTCGCCCACAATGAGCAGTTCTTC
NA NA TRBJ2-5 TRBV9 CASSVEGGGGQETQYF TGTGCCAGCAGCGTAGAAGGGGGCGGAGGGCAAGAGACCCAGTACTTC
NA few TRBJ1-1 TRBV4-3 CASSPSGALNTEAFF TGCGCCAGCAGCCCCTCGGGGGCCCTGAACACTGAAGCTTTCTTT
NA NA TRBJ1-1 TRBV6-1 CASSEALGGSGPEAFF TGTGCCAGCAGTGAAGCGCTAGGGGGATCAGGTCCTGAAGCTTTCTTT
NA few TRBJ2-1 TRBV4-1 CASSQGVINEQFF TGCGCCAGCAGCCAGGGCGTAATAAATGAGCAGTTCTTC